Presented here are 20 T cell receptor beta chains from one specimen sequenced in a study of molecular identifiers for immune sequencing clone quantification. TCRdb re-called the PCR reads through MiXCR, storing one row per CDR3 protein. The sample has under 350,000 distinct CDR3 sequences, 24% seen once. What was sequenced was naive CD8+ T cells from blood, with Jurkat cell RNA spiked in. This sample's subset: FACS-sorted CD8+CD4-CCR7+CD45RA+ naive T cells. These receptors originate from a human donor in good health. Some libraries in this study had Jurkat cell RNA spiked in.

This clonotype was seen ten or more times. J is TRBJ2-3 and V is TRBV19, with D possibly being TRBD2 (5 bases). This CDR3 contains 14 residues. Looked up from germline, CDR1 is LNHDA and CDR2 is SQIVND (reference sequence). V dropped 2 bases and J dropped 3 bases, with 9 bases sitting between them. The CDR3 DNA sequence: TGTGCCAGTAGTATAAGAGGAGGTACAGATACGCAGTATTTT. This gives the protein CASSIRGGTDTQYF.

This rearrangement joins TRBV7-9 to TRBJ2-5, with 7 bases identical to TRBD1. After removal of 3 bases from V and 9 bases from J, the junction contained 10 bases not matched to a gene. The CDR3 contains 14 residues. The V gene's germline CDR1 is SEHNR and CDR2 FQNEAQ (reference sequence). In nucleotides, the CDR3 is TGTGCCAGCAGCTTGGTCCAGGGGGAAGCGCCCCAGTACTTC. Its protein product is CASSLVQGEAPQYF.

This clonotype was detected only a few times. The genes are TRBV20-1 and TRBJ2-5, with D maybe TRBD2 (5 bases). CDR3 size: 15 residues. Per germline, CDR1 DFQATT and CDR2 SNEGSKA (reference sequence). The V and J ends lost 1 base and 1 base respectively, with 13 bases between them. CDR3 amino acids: CSARAQLEVQETQYF. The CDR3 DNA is TGCAGTGCTAGAGCTCAACTGGAGGTCCAAGAGACCCAGTACTTC.

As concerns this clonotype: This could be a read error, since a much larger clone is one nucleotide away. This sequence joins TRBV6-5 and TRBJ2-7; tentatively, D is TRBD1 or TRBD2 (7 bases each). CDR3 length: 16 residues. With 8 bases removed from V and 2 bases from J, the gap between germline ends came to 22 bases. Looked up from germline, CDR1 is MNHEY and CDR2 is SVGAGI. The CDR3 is CASSADQGGVTYEQYF. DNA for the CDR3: TGTGCCAGCTCAGCGGATCAGGGGGGGGTGACCTACGAGCAGTACTTC.

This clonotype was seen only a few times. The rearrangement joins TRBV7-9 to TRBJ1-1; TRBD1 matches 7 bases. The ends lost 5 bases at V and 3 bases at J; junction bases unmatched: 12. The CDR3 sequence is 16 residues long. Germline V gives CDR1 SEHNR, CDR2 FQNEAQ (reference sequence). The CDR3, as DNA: TGTGCCAGCAGCCACCGGGACAGCCGGGGAGACACTGAAGCTTTCTTT. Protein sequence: CASSHRDSRGDTEAFF.

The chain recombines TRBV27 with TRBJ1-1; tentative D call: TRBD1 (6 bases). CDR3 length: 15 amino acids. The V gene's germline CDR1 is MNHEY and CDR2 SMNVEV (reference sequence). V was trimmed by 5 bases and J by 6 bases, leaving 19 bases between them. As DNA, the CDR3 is TGTGCCAGCAGTCTAGGACAGCCGGGATGGTCTGAAGCTTTCTTT. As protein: CASSLGQPGWSEAFF.

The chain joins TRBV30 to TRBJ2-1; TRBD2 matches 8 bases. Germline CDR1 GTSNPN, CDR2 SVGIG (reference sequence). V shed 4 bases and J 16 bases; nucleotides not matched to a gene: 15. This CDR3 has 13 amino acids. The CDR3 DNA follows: TGTGCCTGGAACGGCGCCGGGGGACTAGTGTTCTTCTTC. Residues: CAWNGAGGLVFFF.

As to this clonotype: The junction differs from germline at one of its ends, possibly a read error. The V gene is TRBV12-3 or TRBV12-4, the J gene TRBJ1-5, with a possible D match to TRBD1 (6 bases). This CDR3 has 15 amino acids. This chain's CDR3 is CASSSGTSSNQPRHF. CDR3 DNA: TGTGCCAGCAGTTCCGGGACATCTAGCAATCAGCCCCGGCATTTT.

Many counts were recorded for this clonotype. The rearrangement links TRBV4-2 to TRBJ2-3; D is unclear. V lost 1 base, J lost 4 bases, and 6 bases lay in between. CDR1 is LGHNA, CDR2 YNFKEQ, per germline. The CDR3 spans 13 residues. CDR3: CASSQVRADTQYF. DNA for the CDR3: TGTGCCAGCAGCCAAGTCCGCGCAGATACGCAGTATTTT.

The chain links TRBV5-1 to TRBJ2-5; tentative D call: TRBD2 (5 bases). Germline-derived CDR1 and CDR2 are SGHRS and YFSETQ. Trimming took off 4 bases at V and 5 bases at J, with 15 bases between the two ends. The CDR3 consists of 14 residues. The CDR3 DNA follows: TGCGCCAGCAGCCTATGGACTCCTGGGGAGACCCAGTACTTC. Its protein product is CASSLWTPGETQYF.

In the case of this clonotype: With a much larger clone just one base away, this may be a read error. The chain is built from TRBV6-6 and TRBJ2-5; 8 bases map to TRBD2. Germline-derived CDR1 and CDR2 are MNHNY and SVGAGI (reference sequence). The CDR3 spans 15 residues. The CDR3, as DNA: TGTGCCAGCAGTTACTCGACGGGAGGGTTAGAGATCCAGTACTTC. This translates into CASSYSTGGLEIQYF.

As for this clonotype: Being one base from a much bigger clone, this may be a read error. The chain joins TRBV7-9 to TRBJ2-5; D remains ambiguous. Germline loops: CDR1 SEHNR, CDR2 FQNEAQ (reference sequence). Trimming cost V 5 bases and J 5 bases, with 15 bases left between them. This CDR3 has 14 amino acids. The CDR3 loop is CASSPQALHETQYF. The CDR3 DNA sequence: TGTGCCAGCAGCCCCCAGGCCTTACATGAGACCCAGTACTTC.

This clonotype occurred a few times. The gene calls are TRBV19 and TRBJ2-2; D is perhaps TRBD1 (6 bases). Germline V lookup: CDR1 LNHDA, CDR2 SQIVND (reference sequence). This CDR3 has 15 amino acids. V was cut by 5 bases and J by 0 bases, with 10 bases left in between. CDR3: CASSPDSPNTGELFF. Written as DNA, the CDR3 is TGTGCCAGTAGTCCGGACAGCCCGAACACCGGGGAGCTGTTTTTT.

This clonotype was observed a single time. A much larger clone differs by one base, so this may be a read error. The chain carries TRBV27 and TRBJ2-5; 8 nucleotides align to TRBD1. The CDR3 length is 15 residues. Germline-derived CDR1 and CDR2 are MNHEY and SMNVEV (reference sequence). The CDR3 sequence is CASSLWGQVGEPQYF. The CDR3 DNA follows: TGTGCCAGCAGTTTATGGGGACAGGTCGGAGAGCCCCAGTACTTC.

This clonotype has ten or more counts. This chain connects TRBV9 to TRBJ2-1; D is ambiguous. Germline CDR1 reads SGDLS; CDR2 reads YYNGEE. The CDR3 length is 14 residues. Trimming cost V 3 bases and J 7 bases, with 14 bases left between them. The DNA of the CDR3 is TGTGCCAGCAGCGAAAAGCATAGTGAAAATGAGCAGTTCTTC. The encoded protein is CASSEKHSENEQFF.

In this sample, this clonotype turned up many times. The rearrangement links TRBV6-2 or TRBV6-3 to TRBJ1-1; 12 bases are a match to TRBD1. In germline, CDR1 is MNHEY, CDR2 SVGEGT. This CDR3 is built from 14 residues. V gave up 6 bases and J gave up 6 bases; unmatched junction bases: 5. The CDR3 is CASSYGTGGSEAFF. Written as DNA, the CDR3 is TGTGCCAGCAGCTACGGGACAGGGGGCTCTGAAGCTTTCTTT.

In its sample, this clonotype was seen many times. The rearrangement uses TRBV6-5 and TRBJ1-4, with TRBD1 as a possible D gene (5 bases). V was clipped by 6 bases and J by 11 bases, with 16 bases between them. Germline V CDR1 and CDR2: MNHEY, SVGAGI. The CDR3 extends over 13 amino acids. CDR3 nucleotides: TGTGCCAGCAGCTCCGGGGCCCAGGCGAAACTGTTTTTT. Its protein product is CASSSGAQAKLFF.

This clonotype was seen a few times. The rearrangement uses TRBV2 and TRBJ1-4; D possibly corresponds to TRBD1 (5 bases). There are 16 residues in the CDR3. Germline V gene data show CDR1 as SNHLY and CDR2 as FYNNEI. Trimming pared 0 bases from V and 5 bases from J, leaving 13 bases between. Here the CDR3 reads CASSEASGGLNEKLFF. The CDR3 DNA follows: TGTGCCAGCAGTGAAGCGAGTGGGGGGTTGAATGAAAAACTGTTTTTT.

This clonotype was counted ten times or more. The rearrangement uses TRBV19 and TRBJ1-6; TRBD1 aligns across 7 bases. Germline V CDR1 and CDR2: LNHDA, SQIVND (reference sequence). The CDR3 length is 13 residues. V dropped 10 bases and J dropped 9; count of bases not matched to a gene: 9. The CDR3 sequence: CATGQMPSSPLHF. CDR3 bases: TGTGCCACGGGACAGATGCCGTCTTCACCCCTCCACTTT.

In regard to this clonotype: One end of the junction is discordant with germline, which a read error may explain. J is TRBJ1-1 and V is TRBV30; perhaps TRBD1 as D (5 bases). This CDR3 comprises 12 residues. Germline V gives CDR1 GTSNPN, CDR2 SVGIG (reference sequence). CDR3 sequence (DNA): TGTGCCTTCGGCAGGGCTAACACTGAAGCTCTCTTT. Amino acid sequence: CAFGRANTEALF.